These 26 T cell receptor beta chains were sequenced from one sample in a study of T cell responses to AZD1222 COVID-19 vaccine. The data were produced by immunoSEQ multiplex PCR, yet TCRdb's version contains in-frame clones alone and is incomplete. The sample lists over 100,000 clones, more than 80% occurring once. The material was peripheral blood, obtained on day 0 of AZD1222 vaccination. Receptors were obtained from an adult in good health.

This rearrangement joins TRBV9 to TRBJ2-3, with D perhaps matching TRBD1 (5 bases). Trimming pared 0 bases from V and 1 base from J, leaving 9 bases between. The CDR3 has 15 amino acids. CDR1 is SGDLS and CDR2 is YYNGEE in the germline V gene. DNA for the CDR3: TGTGCCAGCAGCGTAGAACAGGTGGGCACAGATACGCAGTATTTT. As protein: CASSVEQVGTDTQYF. Combining the CDR3 with reference TRBV9 and TRBJ2-3 gives the whole variable domain DSGVTQTPKHLITATGQRVTLRCSPRSGDLSVYWYQQSLDQGLQFLIQYYNGEERAKGNILERFSAQQFPDLHSELNLSSLELGDSALYFCASSVEQVGTDTQYFGPGTRLTVL.

The gene calls are TRBV9 and TRBJ1-4, with D perhaps TRBD1 (6 bases). V shed 4 bases and J shed 7 bases, with 26 bases lying between them. CDR3 length: 18 amino acids. CDR1 SGDLS and CDR2 YYNGEE come from the germline V gene. As DNA, the CDR3 is TGTGCCAGCAGCTCGCATTCACCGGGACACAGTGCGGCTGAAAAACTGTTTTTT. As protein: CASSSHSPGHSAAEKLFF.

The genes are TRBV5-5 and TRBJ2-1, with 16 bases lining up with TRBD2. The V gene end was trimmed by 7 bases and the J gene end by 6 bases; junction bases not matched to a gene: 10. The CDR3 runs 17 residues. CDR1 is SGHKS and CDR2 is YYEKEE in the germline V gene (reference sequence). CDR3 protein: CASHLGGLAGGSNEQFF. The CDR3 DNA reads as TGTGCCAGCCACCTGGGGGGACTAGCGGGAGGGTCCAATGAGCAGTTCTTC.

V is TRBV9 and J is TRBJ2-7; TRBD2 might be the D (6 bases). The germline V and J ends were trimmed by 2 bases and 0 bases, with 9 bases remaining between them. Germline-derived CDR1 and CDR2 are SGDLS and YYNGEE. This CDR3 contains 14 residues. The DNA for the CDR3 is TGTGCCAGCAGCGTGTCGACTAGCTCCTACGAGCAGTACTTC. This gives the protein CASSVSTSSYEQYF. Supplemented by reference TRBV9 and TRBJ2-7, the full variable domain reads DSGVTQTPKHLITATGQRVTLRCSPRSGDLSVYWYQQSLDQGLQFLIQYYNGEERAKGNILERFSAQQFPDLHSELNLSSLELGDSALYFCASSVSTSSYEQYFGPGTRLTVT.

The chain employs TRBV28 and TRBJ2-1, with TRBD1 identical over 8 bases. The CDR3 has 16 residues. V was clipped by 5 bases and J by 6 bases; unmatched bases: 12. In germline, CDR1 is MDHEN, CDR2 SYDVKM. The CDR3 region has the DNA TGTGCCAGCAGTCCATACCAGGGGGCGAAGGGCAATGAGCAGTTCTTC. This gives the protein CASSPYQGAKGNEQFF.

V gene TRBV5-4 combines with J gene TRBJ1-2, with 9 bases that match TRBD1. Per germline, CDR1 SGHNT and CDR2 YYREEE (reference sequence). With 4 bases clipped from V and 8 bases from J, the junction kept 12 bases outside the gene matches. The length of the CDR3 is 15 residues. The CDR3 loop is CASSLPTGGYAGYTF. The CDR3, as DNA: TGTGCCAGCAGCCTACCGACAGGGGGATATGCAGGCTACACCTTC.

This clone was picked up a small number of times. The CDR3 DNA reads TGCGCCAGCAGCACCGGAGGGGGGCATACTGAAGCTTTCTTT. Protein sequence: CASSTGGGHTEAFF. V is TRBV5-1 and J is TRBJ1-1; D might be TRBD1 (6 bases). V lost 4 bases, J lost 5 bases, and 15 bases lay in between. The length of the CDR3 is 14 residues. Germline CDR1 is SGHRS and CDR2 is YFSETQ.

The chain combines TRBV10-3 with TRBJ1-2; tentatively, D is TRBD1 (6 bases). The V end was cut by 2 bases, the J end by 5 bases, with 21 bases between. The CDR3 consists of 17 residues. Per germline, CDR1 ENHRY and CDR2 SYGVKD. Here the CDR3 DNA reads TGTGCCATCAGTGAGACCAACCGTCCGGCAGGGGAGTATGGCTACACCTTC. It codes for CAISETNRPAGEYGYTF.

V is TRBV5-1 and J is TRBJ2-3; D unclear. The V gene lost 4 bases and the J gene lost 2 bases, with 14 bases spanning the gap. There are 15 residues in the CDR3. Germline V gene data show CDR1 as SGHRS and CDR2 as YFSETQ. Written as DNA, the CDR3 is TGCGCCAGCAGCCCGGACGGGCCCATCACAGATACGCAGTATTTT. It yields the protein CASSPDGPITDTQYF.

V and J are TRBV27 and TRBJ1-1, with D hard to call. The CDR3 spans 14 residues. The germline CDR1 and CDR2 sequences are MNHEY and SMNVEV (reference sequence). Trimming removed 1 base at V and 1 base at J, with 7 bases between. The CDR3 nucleotides are TGTGCCAGCAGTTTATTTCGGGGGAACACTGAAGCTTTCTTT. Translated: CASSLFRGNTEAFF.

CDR3 amino acids: CASSPSATGAGGELFF. Written as DNA, the CDR3 is TGTGCCAGCTCACCCTCAGCAACGGGAGCTGGCGGGGAGCTGTTTTTT. The chain recombines TRBV18 with TRBJ2-2; D might be TRBD2 (6 bases). The V and J ends lost 3 bases and 7 bases respectively, with 18 bases between them. The CDR3 consists of 16 residues. From germline, CDR1 is KGHSH and CDR2 LQKENI.

V and J are TRBV6-2 or TRBV6-3 and TRBJ1-5; the D is unclear. This CDR3 has 14 amino acids. The germline CDR1 and CDR2 sequences are MNHEY and SVGEGT. The ends were cut back, 0 bases at V and 7 bases at J, with 10 bases in the middle. The CDR3 bases are TGTGCCAGCAGTTACTCGGGCGGGCGCCAGCCCCAGCATTTT. It translates to CASSYSGGRQPQHF.

CDR3 sequence (DNA): TGTGCCAGTCGAGGAGGGGCAGGTGGCGGTTTGGATCAGCCCCAGCATTTT. Its translation: CASRGGAGGGLDQPQHF. The J gene is TRBJ1-5, the V gene TRBV19; a weak D match, TRBD1 (5 bases). Germline CDR1 LNHDA, CDR2 SQIVND (reference sequence). With 8 bases removed from V and 5 bases from J, the gap between germline ends came to 25 bases. The CDR3 has 17 amino acids.

V usage is TRBV2 and J usage is TRBJ1-2; weak D call: TRBD1 (5 bases). Germline V lookup: CDR1 SNHLY, CDR2 FYNNEI. V was trimmed by 2 bases and J by 7 bases, leaving 17 bases between them. The CDR3 runs to 15 residues. The CDR3 loop is CASSEWSGVSGGYTF. In DNA form, the CDR3 reads TGTGCCAGCAGTGAATGGTCGGGGGTTAGTGGTGGCTACACCTTC.

This clone came up once. This rearrangement joins TRBV28 to TRBJ2-3; D might be TRBD1 (5 bases). The CDR3 sequence is 13 residues long. Germline V gene lookup returns CDR1 MDHEN and CDR2 SYDVKM. The V end lost 6 bases, the J end lost 4 bases, and 11 bases lay between the germline ends. Written as DNA, the CDR3 is TGTGCCAGCAGCCCCAGGGTACCAGATACGCAGTATTTT. Amino acids: CASSPRVPDTQYF.

This chain joins TRBV11-2 and TRBJ2-6, with D possibly being TRBD2 (6 bases). In germline, CDR1 is SGHAT, CDR2 FQNNGV. V was trimmed by 8 bases and J by 2 bases, leaving 10 bases between them. The CDR3 contains 14 residues. CDR3 residues: CASGGMAGANVLTF. In DNA, the CDR3 is TGTGCCAGCGGGGGGATGGCTGGGGCCAACGTCCTGACTTTC.

This clone is a singleton in its sample. The rearrangement joins TRBV4-3 to TRBJ1-6; perhaps TRBD1 as D (5 bases). The CDR3 spans 17 residues. Germline loops: CDR1 LGHNA, CDR2 YSLEER. V was pared by 1 base and J by 10 bases, with 20 bases between. CDR3 bases: TGCGCCAGCAGCCAAGGCGGGGGGATTGGCTTTAGGTCACCCCTCCACTTT. Protein sequence: CASSQGGGIGFRSPLHF.

The rearrangement joins TRBV6-5 to TRBJ2-3; tentatively, D is TRBD2 (6 bases). The germline V gene has CDR1 MNHEY and CDR2 SVGAGI. The CDR3 length is 13 residues. V lost 5 bases, J lost 3 bases, and 9 bases lay in between. CDR3: CASSRLVTDTQYF. The CDR3 DNA reads TGTGCCAGCAGTCGACTAGTGACAGATACGCAGTATTTT.

The CDR3 DNA reads as TGTGCCAGCAGTTCCCAGGCTGGGGTATTCTATGGCTACACCTTC. It encodes CASSSQAGVFYGYTF. The chain uses TRBV28 and TRBJ1-2; D ambiguous. Trimming removed 4 bases from V and 4 bases from J, with 16 bases in between. The CDR3 totals 15 residues. CDR1 MDHEN and CDR2 SYDVKM come from the germline V gene.

This clone was found once. The gene calls are TRBV12-5 and TRBJ2-7; 8 bases align to TRBD2. CDR3 length: 19 amino acids. V shed 6 bases, J shed 5 bases, and the junction held 24 bases outside the gene matches. Germline V lookup: CDR1 LGHNT, CDR2 FRNRAP. The CDR3 spells CASGRDFSGAKGLSHEQYF. CDR3 nucleotide sequence: TGTGCTAGTGGCAGAGATTTTAGCGGGGCTAAGGGCCTTTCGCACGAGCAGTACTTC.

The chain links TRBV7-8 to TRBJ2-1, with D hard to call. The CDR3 spans 15 residues. Trimming stripped 5 bases from V and 4 bases from J, with 15 bases between. In germline, CDR1 is SGHVS, CDR2 FQNEAQ. The CDR3 reads CASSPGPRHYNEQFF. Written as DNA, the CDR3 is TGTGCCAGCAGCCCAGGACCCCGGCATTACAATGAGCAGTTCTTC.

This chain connects TRBV6-5 to TRBJ1-1; TRBD1 is a possible D gene (6 bases). This CDR3 contains 15 residues. The germline gives CDR1 MNHEY, CDR2 SVGAGI. The germline V and J ends were trimmed by 7 bases and 5 bases, with 20 bases remaining between them. The CDR3 coding sequence is TGTGCCAGCACTACTGAAAGGGGGGGTGGGACTGAAGCTTTCTTT. Residues: CASTTERGGGTEAFF.

This clone was counted a few times. The rearrangement links TRBV10-3 to TRBJ1-3; D gene unclear. Germline assignment: CDR1 ENHRY and CDR2 SYGVKD. The CDR3 consists of 13 residues. Trimming left V 11 bases short and J 2 bases short, with 13 bases between. CDR3 nucleotide sequence: TGTGCCTCAGAGACCGGGGCTGGAAACACCATATATTTT. Its translation: CASETGAGNTIYF.

The gene calls are TRBV21-1 and TRBJ2-5. TRBV21-1 constitutes a pseudogene. CDR3 length: 14 residues. The CDR3 DNA reads as TGTGCCAGCAGCAAAGGCCCCCCCCCAGAGACCCAGTACTTC. It encodes CASSKGPPPETQYF.

The chain carries TRBV3-1 (or the pseudogene TRBV3-2) and TRBJ2-2, with no clear D. This CDR3 contains 15 residues. CDR1 and CDR2 (germline): LGHDT, YNNKEL (reference sequence). Trimming cost V 4 bases and J 4 bases, with 13 bases left between them. The CDR3 protein is CASSLRFGGTGELFF. CDR3 coding DNA: TGTGCCAGCAGCCTGAGGTTCGGCGGCACCGGGGAGCTGTTTTTT.

The CDR3 coding sequence is TGTGCCAGTAGTGAGGGGACGCACTCCTACGAGCAGTACTTC. This sequence encodes CASSEGTHSYEQYF. This chain uses TRBV19 with TRBJ2-7; D may correspond to TRBD1 or TRBD2 (5 bases each). V lost 5 bases, J lost 0 bases, and 11 bases lay in between. Germline V gene sequence: CDR1 LNHDA, CDR2 SQIVND (reference sequence). CDR3 length: 14 amino acids.